Following are 2 T cell receptor beta chains from one sample sequenced in a study of low-dose radiotherapy and immunotherapy resistance in tumors. TRAV- and TRBV-specific primers primed first-strand cDNA, covering alpha and beta chains. A roughly 19-cycle PCR with a constant-region primer and V-primer adapter amplified TCRs. TCRdb reanalysed the reads using MiXCR and keeps one entry per CDR3 protein. The table shows just over 90,000 distinct CDR3 sequences, with around a fifth occurring only once. Time point here: after trial treatment. Treatment noted: LDRT plus nivolumab, ipilimumab, low-dose cyclophosphamide and aspirin (RACIN trial). The starting material was PBMCs, obtained after low-dose radiotherapy plus immunotherapy. All receptors derive from a female donor with ovarian cancer.

This clonotype was recorded many times. The CDR3 nucleotides read TGTGCCAGCATTCAACTCGGGGCAGCGAACACTGAAGCTTTCTTT. Translating it yields CASIQLGAANTEAFF. The chain links TRBV6-2 or TRBV6-3 to TRBJ1-1, with D maybe TRBD1 (5 bases). Trimming took 7 bases from V and 1 from J, leaving 16 bases between them. Germline CDR1 MNHEY, CDR2 SVGEGT. The CDR3 is 15 residues long.

This clonotype was recorded many times. The CDR3 here is CATSRDFSEFSYEQYF. CDR3 sequence (DNA): TGTGCCACCAGCAGAGATTTTTCTGAATTCTCCTACGAGCAGTACTTC. This sequence joins TRBV15 and TRBJ2-7; no firm D call. V dropped 0 bases and J dropped 0 bases, with 12 bases sitting between them. The germline V gene has CDR1 LNHNV and CDR2 YYDKDF (reference sequence). The CDR3 covers 16 residues. The complete variable domain, with remaining parts taken from reference TRBV15 and TRBJ2-7, reads DAMVIQNPRYQVTQFGKPVTLSCSQTLNHNVMYWYQQKSSQAPKLLFHYYDKDFNNEADTPDNFQSRRPNTSFCFLDIRSPGLGDTAMYLCATSRDFSEFSYEQYFGPGTRLTVT.